The TCR beta chain described here comes from a study of T cells after yellow fever vaccination. Study at large: Fractions of low cell number were prepared using SMART-Seq v4 Ultra Low Input. Study outcomes and limitations: The appearance of a small share of clonotypes in both CD4 and CD8 compartments was observed.

MiXCR was run by TCRdb on the 5' RACE reads, yielding one entry per CDR3 protein. The data contain 200,000 to 250,000 distinct CDR3 sequences, 3% to 3.5% of them singletons. CDR1 is MNHEY, CDR2 SVGEGT, per germline. The CDR3 has 17 residues. J gave up 1 base and V 5 bases, and 7 bases lay outside the gene matches. Of note for this clonotype: Its specificity is unknown.

The source material was CD4+ T cells sorted from PBMCs, sampled 10 days after the yellow fever booster vaccination. The V gene is TRBV6-2 or TRBV6-3, the J gene TRBJ2-2; TRBD2 matches at 10 bases. The TCR was taken from a man in his late teens or twenties who received the YFV17D yellow fever vaccine. The CDR3 here is CASSGGLAERNTGELFF. The DNA of the CDR3 is TGTGCCAGCAGTGGTGGACTAGCGGAGAGGAACACCGGGGAGCTGTTTTTT.